Below are 22 T cell receptor beta chains sequenced from a single sample in a study of regulatory T cells in long-lasting Graves disease. The authors built TCR beta libraries using iRepertoire HTBI primers and Arm-PCR of CDR3 regions. Each CDR3 protein is one row after TCRdb ran MiXCR on the multiplex PCR reads. Counted here are a few hundred thousand distinct CDR3 sequences, around 23% occurring once; the ten biggest clones make up about 29%. Time point described: persistent/refractory GD, antithyroid drugs over 5 years with positive TRAb. With RNA extracted from PBMCs as input, the TCR library was made. Sequences were derived from peripheral blood mononuclear cells (PBMCs), sampled when the disease was refractory, from a patient treated with antithyroid drugs. These receptors originate from a woman in her thirties or forties with Graves disease.

This clonotype has at least ten counts. The gene calls are TRBV11-2 and TRBJ1-6, with 8 bases aligning to TRBD1. This CDR3 comprises 17 residues. V shed 5 bases and J 8 bases; nucleotides not matched to a gene: 14. The germline V gene has CDR1 SGHAT and CDR2 FQNNGV. The CDR3 loop reads CASSPMIRGPKDSPLHF. CDR3 DNA: TGTGCCAGCAGCCCCATGATCAGGGGGCCTAAGGATTCACCCCTCCACTTT.

The V call is TRBV28, the J call TRBJ1-2; D gene unclear. The germline V gene has CDR1 MDHEN and CDR2 SYDVKM. The CDR3 has 13 residues. V lost 4 bases, J lost 6 bases, and 12 bases lay in between. CDR3 protein: CASSSPGIHGYTF. The CDR3 DNA is TGTGCCAGCAGTTCCCCCGGGATACATGGCTACACCTTC.

This clonotype was picked up many times. CDR3 amino acids: CSVGGHMNTEAFF. DNA for the CDR3: TGCAGCGTTGGTGGCCACATGAACACTGAAGCTTTCTTT. The V call is TRBV29-1, the J call TRBJ1-1; D is unclear. Germline values: CDR1 SQVTM, CDR2 ANQGSEA. Trimming stripped 4 bases from V and 0 bases from J, with 9 bases between. This CDR3 is built from 13 residues.

This chain uses TRBV5-1 with TRBJ2-7, with 11 bases that match TRBD2. V dropped 1 base and J dropped 3; count of bases not matched to a gene: 9. This CDR3 has 17 amino acids. Looked up from germline, CDR1 is SGHRS and CDR2 is YFSETQ. CDR3 coding DNA: TGCGCCAGCAGCTTGCTTGCAGTGGGACTAGCGGACTACGAGCAGTACTTC. Translated, it gives CASSLLAVGLADYEQYF.

A single count supports this clonotype. Possible read error: a much larger clone is one base away. V usage is TRBV10-3 and J usage is TRBJ1-2; D unclear. Germline-derived CDR1 and CDR2 are ENHRY and SYGVKD. The CDR3 extends over 14 amino acids. Written as DNA, the CDR3 is TGTGCCATCAGTGAGTCCGTGACTAACTATGGCTACGCCTTC. As protein: CAISESVTNYGYAF.

This clonotype was detected ten times or more. The chain carries TRBV12-5 and TRBJ2-5, with D unclear. The ends were cut back, 3 bases at V and 7 bases at J, with 9 bases in the middle. The germline V gene has CDR1 LGHNT and CDR2 FRNRAP. The CDR3 is made up of 12 amino acids. This CDR3 is CASGFKEGTQYF. The CDR3 DNA is TGTGCTAGTGGTTTCAAAGAAGGGACCCAGTACTTC.

The rearrangement joins TRBV11-3 to TRBJ2-5; 11 bases align to TRBD2. Germline lookup yields CDR1 SGHNT and CDR2 YENEEA. CDR3 length equals 19 residues. V lost 2 bases to trimming and J lost 3 bases; unmatched junction nucleotides: 14. CDR3 nucleotides: TGTGCCAGCAGCTTACCACAGGGGATGACTAGCGGGAACGAAGAGACCCAGTACTTC. Residues: CASSLPQGMTSGNEETQYF.

V gene TRBV7-2 combines with J gene TRBJ2-1; D uncertain. This CDR3 region has 11 residues. Germline-derived CDR1 and CDR2 are SGHTA and FQGNSA. The V gene lost 6 bases and the J gene lost 3 bases, with 3 bases spanning the gap. The CDR3 protein is CASRIYNEQFF. In nucleotides, the CDR3 is TGTGCCAGCAGGATCTACAATGAGCAGTTCTTC.

This clonotype was counted at least ten times. This rearrangement joins TRBV7-8 to TRBJ2-7, with TRBD2 as a possible D gene (5 bases). The CDR3 is made up of 17 amino acids. CDR1 SGHVS and CDR2 FQNEAQ come from the germline V gene. V lost 5 bases to trimming and J lost 2 bases, with 22 bases between them. The CDR3: CASSPESWETATYEQYF. CDR3 sequence (DNA): TGTGCCAGCAGCCCCGAGTCCTGGGAGACGGCAACCTACGAGCAGTACTTC.

The rearrangement uses TRBV10-1 and TRBJ2-3; D is undetermined. Germline CDR1 is WNHNN and CDR2 is SYGVQD (reference sequence). The CDR3 loop spans 15 amino acids. Trimming removed 8 bases at V and 1 base at J, with 16 bases between. In nucleotides, the CDR3 is TGCGCCAGCCCCCTCTGTAGAGCCTGCACAGATACGCAGTATTTT. Protein sequence: CASPLCRACTDTQYF.

This clonotype appeared a few times. The rearrangement links TRBV27 to TRBJ2-7; 8 bases fit TRBD1. Germline lookup yields CDR1 MNHEY and CDR2 SMNVEV (reference sequence). The CDR3 sequence is 14 residues long. With 0 bases clipped from V and 7 bases from J, the junction kept 5 bases outside the gene matches. CDR3 loop: CASSLSQGVGEQYF. The CDR3 region has the DNA TGTGCCAGCAGTTTATCACAGGGGGTAGGGGAGCAGTACTTC.

This clonotype was counted ten times or more. V usage is TRBV28 and J usage is TRBJ2-7; D gene ambiguous. This CDR3 has 16 amino acids. The germline gives CDR1 MDHEN, CDR2 SYDVKM. Deletions cut 3 bases from V and 4 bases from J, with 19 bases between. As DNA, the CDR3 is TGTGCCAGCAGTTTCCCCTTAAGGACGGCTGGGTACGAGCAGTACTTC. This encodes CASSFPLRTAGYEQYF.

This clonotype was seen a few times. It is likely a read error, because the conserved phenylalanine at the end of the CDR3 is missing. The V gene is TRBV7-9, the J gene TRBJ2-7, with D possibly matching TRBD2 (5 bases). The germline gives CDR1 SEHNR, CDR2 FQNEAQ (reference sequence). Trimming took 5 bases from V and 2 from J, leaving 13 bases between them. There are 14 residues in the CDR3. CDR3 nucleotide sequence: TGTGCCAGCAGCCCCCGGGGAGCAGCCTACGAGCAGTACCTC. Amino acid sequence: CASSPRGAAYEQYL.

The chain employs TRBV7-9 and TRBJ1-6; maybe TRBD1 (6 bases). Per the germline V gene, CDR1 is SEHNR and CDR2 is FQNEAQ (reference sequence). This CDR3 comprises 14 residues. V was pared by 5 bases and J by 7 bases, with 12 bases between. CDR3 amino acids: CASSQDRFNSPLHF. CDR3 DNA sequence: TGTGCCAGCAGCCAAGACAGGTTCAATTCACCCCTCCACTTT.

This clonotype was seen ten or more times. This chain connects TRBV20-1 to TRBJ2-5; D may be TRBD2 (6 bases). CDR3 size: 12 residues. Trimming cost V 4 bases and J 3 bases, with 9 bases left between them. Germline V lookup: CDR1 DFQATT, CDR2 SNEGSKA (reference sequence). CDR3 sequence: CSAKGLKETQYF. In nucleotides, the CDR3 is TGCAGTGCTAAGGGACTTAAAGAGACCCAGTACTTC.

The chain's CDR3 is CSARGAGGLNEQFF. DNA of the CDR3: TGCAGTGCTAGAGGCGCGGGAGGCCTCAATGAGCAGTTCTTC. The chain recombines TRBV20-1 with TRBJ2-5, with TRBD2 identical over 8 bases. The DNA end favors TRBJ2-1, so the J call may be wrong. Germline lookup yields CDR1 DFQATT and CDR2 SNEGSKA (reference sequence). This CDR3 is built from 14 residues.

This chain connects TRBV15 to TRBJ2-3, with 9 bases matching TRBD1. From germline, CDR1 is LNHNV and CDR2 YYDKDF (reference sequence). The CDR3 is 14 amino acids. The V and J ends lost 7 bases and 3 bases, in that order; junction bases with no gene match: 5. The CDR3 protein is CATTGTGSTDTQYF. CDR3 bases: TGTGCCACCACCGGGACAGGGTCAACAGATACGCAGTATTTT. Looking up the rest from reference TRBV15 and TRBJ2-3 gives the full variable domain: DAMVIQNPRYQVTQFGKPVTLSCSQTLNHNVMYWYQQKSSQAPKLLFHYYDKDFNNEADTPDNFQSRRPNTSFCFLDIRSPGLGDTAMYLCATTGTGSTDTQYFGPGTRLTVL.

The CDR3 loop is CASSLAGGSSNTGELFF. The CDR3 DNA is TGTGCCAGCAGCTTAGCGGGCGGGAGCTCGAACACCGGGGAGCTGTTTTTT. The chain is built from TRBV7-9 and TRBJ2-2, with 7 bases fitting TRBD2. V gave up 0 bases and J gave up 0 bases; unmatched junction bases: 4. The CDR3 length is 17 residues. CDR1 and CDR2 from the germline V gene are SEHNR and FQNEAQ (reference sequence). The full variable domain, with the rest looked up from reference TRBV7-9 and TRBJ2-2, is DTGVSQNPRHKITKRGQNVTFRCDPISEHNRLYWYRQTLGQGPEFLTYFQNEAQLEKSRLLSDRFSAERPKGSFSTLEIQRTEQGDSAMYLCASSLAGGSSNTGELFFGEGSRLTVL.

J is TRBJ2-1 and V is TRBV11-2; 8 nucleotides line up with TRBD1. Germline CDR1 and CDR2: SGHAT and FQNNGV. V trimming: 5 bases; J trimming: 10 bases; junction bases outside the gene matches: 13. This CDR3 region has 15 residues. This CDR3 is CASSRRNQGAREQFF. In DNA, the CDR3 is TGTGCCAGCAGCCGGAGAAACCAGGGGGCGCGGGAGCAGTTCTTC.

In its sample, this clonotype was seen a few times. The gene calls are TRBV19 and TRBJ1-1; 9 positions agree with TRBD1. The CDR3 loop spans 14 amino acids. Germline lookup yields CDR1 LNHDA and CDR2 SQIVND (reference sequence). V trimming: 10 bases; J trimming: 6 bases; junction bases outside the gene matches: 12. CDR3 nucleotide sequence: TGTGCCACGAAGTCTGAGACAGGGGGTTCTGAAGCTTTCTTT. Translated, it gives CATKSETGGSEAFF.

The genes are TRBV19 and TRBJ1-5; no reliable D call. Trimming stripped 3 bases from V and 7 bases from J, with 7 bases between. From germline, CDR1 is LNHDA and CDR2 SQIVND (reference sequence). The length of the CDR3 is 12 residues. CDR3 sequence (DNA): TGTGCCAGTAGTATCTTGTACCAGCCCCAGCATTTT. This sequence encodes CASSILYQPQHF.

This rearrangement joins TRBV7-6 to TRBJ2-5, with TRBD2 identical over 13 bases. J gave up 3 bases and V 3 bases, and 4 bases lay outside the gene matches. This CDR3 has 16 residues. Germline CDR1 reads SGHVS; CDR2 reads FNYEAQ. CDR3 loop: CASSFGLAGAEETQYF. The CDR3, as DNA: TGTGCCAGCAGCTTCGGACTAGCGGGGGCTGAAGAGACCCAGTACTTC.